A single T cell receptor (beta chain) is shown here with its context. Its cognate antigen has yet to be identified. No quality values exist for individual bases; no much larger clone is one base distant. The library was prepared using 5' RACE. The sequencer listed for this sample is Illumina HiSeq 2500. A second 7 to 11 cycle PCR used a sample-barcoded 5' primer and a J-beta primer mix. A template-switch 5' adaptor carrying 12 random nucleotides introduced a unique molecular identifier onto each TCR beta cDNA molecule. Each sample yielded at least 3 million CDR3-containing paired-end reads. All of the RNA was converted into first-strand cDNA using the Mint cDNA synthesis kit, with a TRBC-specific oligonucleotide serving as the primer. Following uracil-DNA glycosylase treatment, all cDNA underwent a first 18-cycle PCR with the universal primers M1SS and BC2_uni_R. The authors processed their data as follows. Each sample was normalized by randomly selecting 1 million high-quality reads, each carrying a distinct molecular identifier. Instead of being binned into consensus sequences, reads with shared molecular identifiers were discarded. MiTCR, run with a Q25 quality threshold and the strictest error-elimination algorithm, handled CDR3 identification, clonotype clustering and error correction. Lower-bound total TCR beta diversity was estimated with a nonparametric unseen species model using Euler transformation. TCRdb itself trimmed the public reads at Q25 with fastp, ran MiXCR and retained productive beta chains. Each CDR3 protein gets just one entry, which takes the most common genes and DNA from the rows behind it. These V and J calls originate from TCRdb's pipeline instead of the authors' own analysis. In all, the sample holds roughly 1,500,000 distinct CDR3 sequences, and about 31% of those were seen once. About 11% of the sample is held by the ten biggest clonotypes.

This sample is part of a study of blood T cells in healthy people across ages (dated by TCRdb to the mid-2010s). Background for the entire study: In model experiments, template switching captured about one uniquely barcoded TCR beta cDNA molecule for every two T cells. For two donors (one aged 18 to 29 and one aged 80 or older), the study analyzed two additional independent replicas of 1 million unique cDNA reads from the same blood draw. To avoid experimental bias, donors of different ages were spread randomly across the sequencing lanes. Donors were grouped into four age groups: young (average approximately 15 years), middle-aged (roughly 38), aged (around 60) and long-lived (approximately 75). Using deep sequencing normalized with unique cDNA molecular identifiers, the study measured how TCR beta repertoire diversity changes with age. General findings and caveats noted by the study authors: Compared with the aged group, more naive CD4+ T cells, fewer expanded clones and increased TCR diversity were shown by the long-lived group, suggesting age selection. Estimates of total diversity from one million sequenced T cells were regarded as lower bounds and underestimates. Because donor CMV infection status was unknown, age-related changes in expanded clonotypes were potentially confounded. As age increased, observed TCR beta diversity per million T cells dropped in a roughly linear way, and a significant reduction was already evident by age roughly 36. Conclusive comparison of naive and antigen-experienced compartments was prevented by the profiling of bulk unsorted PBMCs. The percentage of naive T cells measured by flow cytometry correlated strongly with observed TCR beta diversity.

According to the germline V gene, CDR1 reads MGHRA and CDR2 reads YSYEKL. The junction carries 19 bases between V and J, which are trimmed by 1 base and 4 bases respectively. Measured from the cysteine to the phenylalanine, the CDR3 is 17 residues long. Only CDR3 DNA is held: 51 bases, read in frame from base 1. The donors were some 39 Caucasian individuals from Russia, aged about 6 to 100 years, who were systemically healthy. Each donor gave approximately 9.4 milliliters of peripheral blood, drawn into EDTA-treated Vacutainer tubes. PBMCs were isolated by Ficoll-Paque density-gradient centrifugation, with at least 7 million obtained per sample. Total RNA was extracted from PBMCs with Trizol reagent, with at least 5 micrograms obtained per sample. For every donor, flow cytometry on a PBMC aliquot measured the percentage of naive CD45RAhigh/CD27high T cells.

The chain is assembled from TRBV4-1 and TRBJ1-1; D gene: possibly TRBD1, on 6 matching bases. Material: blood. This TCR was recovered from a woman aged 30 to 39 in good health. The CDR3 here reads CASSQGLGAGGRTEAFF. Read as DNA, the sequence is TGCGCCAGCAGCCAAGGTTTGGGGGCCGGGGGGCGCACTGAAGCTTTCTTT.